Each of the 2 T cell receptor beta chains below was sequenced from the same sample in a study of T-cell reconstitution after alpha-beta-depleted transplantation in children. Using unique molecular identifiers, the investigators prepared the TCRbeta library. Via MiXCR, TCRdb re-called the PCR reads, giving one row per CDR3 protein. The sample lists approximately 9,000 distinct CDR3 sequences; 11% to 15% were seen once. Specimen: PBMCs, mostly from graft donor cells, collected 60 days after TCRalphabeta/CD19-depleted stem cell transplant. These receptors were taken from a male patient under 18 who had a stem cell transplant for acute lymphoblastic leukemia, so the T cells may come from the graft donor.

This chain joins TRBV28 and TRBJ2-7, with D possibly being TRBD1 (5 bases). Trimming took 6 bases from V and 2 from J, leaving 14 bases between them. CDR1 is MDHEN and CDR2 is SYDVKM in the germline V gene. There are 14 residues in the CDR3. In DNA, the CDR3 is TGTGCCAGCAGCCCCGCAGGGCATACCTACGAGCAGTACTTC. Its translation: CASSPAGHTYEQYF.

In this sample, this clonotype turned up many times. V is TRBV4-3 and J is TRBJ2-3; unclear D gene. Germline V gene lookup returns CDR1 LGHNA and CDR2 YSLEER. Trimming removed 3 bases at V and 5 bases at J, with 9 bases between. The CDR3 spans 13 residues. The CDR3 sequence: CASSHHSKDTQYF. DNA for the CDR3: TGCGCCAGCAGCCACCATTCAAAAGATACGCAGTATTTT.